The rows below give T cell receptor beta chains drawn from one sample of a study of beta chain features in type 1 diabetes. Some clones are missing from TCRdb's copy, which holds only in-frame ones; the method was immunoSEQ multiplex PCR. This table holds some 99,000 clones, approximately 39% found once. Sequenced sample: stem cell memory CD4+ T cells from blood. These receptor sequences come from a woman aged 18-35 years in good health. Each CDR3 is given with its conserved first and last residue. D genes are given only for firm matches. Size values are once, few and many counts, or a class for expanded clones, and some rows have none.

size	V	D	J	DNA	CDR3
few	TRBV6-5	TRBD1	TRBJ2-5	TGTGCCAGCAGTGAAAACCGACAGGGGGAGACCCAGTACTTC	CASSENRQGETQYF
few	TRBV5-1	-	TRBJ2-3	TGCGCCAGCAGCTCGTACACAGATACGCAGTATTTT	CASSSYTDTQYF
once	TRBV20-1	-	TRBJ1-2	TGCAGTGTTGACAGGATCTATGGCTACACCTTC	CSVDRIYGYTF
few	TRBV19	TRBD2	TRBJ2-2	TGTGCCAGTAGTAAAAGCGGGAGTGGAGCCGGGGAGCTGTTTTTT	CASSKSGSGAGELFF
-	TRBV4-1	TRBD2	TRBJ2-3	TGCGCCAGCAGCCAAGACGCTAGCGGGAGTACAGATACGCAGTATTTT	CASSQDASGSTDTQYF
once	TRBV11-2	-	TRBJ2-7	TGTGCCAGCAGCTTCCACTCCCTAGACCCCTCTCACGAGCAGTACTTC	CASSFHSLDPSHEQYF
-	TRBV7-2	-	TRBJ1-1	TGTGCCAGCAGTTCCCGACTGGGAGGTGAAGCTTTCTTT	CASSSRLGGEAFF
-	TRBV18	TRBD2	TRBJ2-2	TGTGCCAGCTCACCAAGGCTAGCGGGAACCGACACCGGGGAGCTGTTTTTT	CASSPRLAGTDTGELFF
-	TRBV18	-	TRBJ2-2	TGTGCCAGCTCACCAGGGCAGAACACCGGGGAGCTGTTTTTT	CASSPGQNTGELFF
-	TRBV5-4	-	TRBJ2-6	TGTGCCAGCAGTATTTCTGGGGCCAACGTCCTGACTTTC	CASSISGANVLTF
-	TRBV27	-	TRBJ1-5	TGTGCCAGCAGTCTTAGGGGGAGCAATCAGCCCCAGCATTTT	CASSLRGSNQPQHF
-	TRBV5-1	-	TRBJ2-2	TGCGCCAGCAGCTTGGCCCTGGACAGGAACACCGGGGAGCTGTTTTTT	CASSLALDRNTGELFF
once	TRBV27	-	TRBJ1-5	TGTGCCAGCAGTCCCCAAACAGGGAACTGGGGCAATCAGCCCCAGCATTTT	CASSPQTGNWGNQPQHF
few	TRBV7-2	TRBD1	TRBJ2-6	TGTGCCAGCAGCGTAGGGGGCCCTGGGGCCAACGTCCTGACTTTC	CASSVGGPGANVLTF
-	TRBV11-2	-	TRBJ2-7	TGTGCCAGCCGGGATAGCGGTGCCTACGAGCAGTACTTC	CASRDSGAYEQYF
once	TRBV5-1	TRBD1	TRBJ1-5	TGCGCCAGCAGCTCGACAGGGGCGGCAAACCAGCCCCAGCATTTT	CASSSTGAANQPQHF
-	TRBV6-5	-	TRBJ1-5	TGTGCCAGCAGAAGGACAGCTCATAGCAATCAGCCCCAGCATTTT	CASRRTAHSNQPQHF
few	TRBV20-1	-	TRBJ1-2	TGCAGTGCTAGGGTAAACTTTGGCTACACCTTC	CSARVNFGYTF
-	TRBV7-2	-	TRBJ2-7	TGTGCCAGCAGCTCATACGGAGAATACGAGCAGTACTTC	CASSSYGEYEQYF
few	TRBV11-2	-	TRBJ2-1	TGTGCCAGCAGCACCTCAATCAGTGTGGAGTTCTTC	CASSTSISVEFF
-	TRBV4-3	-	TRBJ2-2	TGCGCCAGCAGCCAATTACAGGGGGGGGGCACCGGGGAGCTGTTTTTT	CASSQLQGGGTGELFF
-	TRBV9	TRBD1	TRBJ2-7	TGTGCCAGCAGCCCCAGGGGGTACGAGCAGTACTTC	CASSPRGYEQYF
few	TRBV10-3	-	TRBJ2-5	TGTGCCATCAGTAGCCCATTGGCGGGGAAAGAGACCCAGTACTTC	CAISSPLAGKETQYF
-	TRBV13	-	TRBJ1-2	TGTGCCAGCAGCTTACCGACAGATAAAGCCTATGGCTACACCTTC	CASSLPTDKAYGYTF
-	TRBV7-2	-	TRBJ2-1	TGTGCCAGCAGCCGCGGGACGGGGCCAAATGAGCAGTTCTTC	CASSRGTGPNEQFF
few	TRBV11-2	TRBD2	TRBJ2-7	TGTGCCAGCAGCTCCACTAGCGGGAGGGGTTACGAGCAGTACTTC	CASSSTSGRGYEQYF
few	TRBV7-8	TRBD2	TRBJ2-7	TGTGCCAGCAGCTTAGAGGGGACTAGCAGATACGAGCAGTACTTC	CASSLEGTSRYEQYF
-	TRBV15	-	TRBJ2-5	TGTGCCACCAGCAGAGGTACCGGGGTCCGAACCGAGACCCAGTACTTC	CATSRGTGVRTETQYF
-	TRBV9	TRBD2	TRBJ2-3	TGTGCCAGCAGCGTAGGAGTGGGTAGCGGGAGCACAGATACGCAGTATTTT	CASSVGVGSGSTDTQYF
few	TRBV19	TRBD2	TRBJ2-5	TGTGCCAGTAGTACAATACCGGGACTAGCTAAGTACTTC	CASSTIPGLAKYF
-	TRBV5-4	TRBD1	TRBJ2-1	TGTGCCAGCAGCTACAAATCCGGGACAGGGAGCTCCTACAATGAGCAGTTCTTC	CASSYKSGTGSSYNEQFF
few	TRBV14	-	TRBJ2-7	TGTGCCAGCAGCCCTAACAGGGACACCCTTGGGGAGCAGTACTTC	CASSPNRDTLGEQYF
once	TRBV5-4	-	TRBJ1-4	TGTGCCAGCAGCCTCTCTATTCATGAAAAACTGTTTTTT	CASSLSIHEKLFF
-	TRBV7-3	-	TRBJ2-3	TGTGCCAGCTCGGGGGGACACACAGATACGCAGTATTTT	CASSGGHTDTQYF
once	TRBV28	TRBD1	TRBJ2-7	TGTGCCAGCAGTTTAGAGGGACAGGGAGCCTACGAGCAGTACTTC	CASSLEGQGAYEQYF
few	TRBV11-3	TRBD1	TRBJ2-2	TGTGCCAGCAGCTTCGGCAGGGGGCGCGGCACCGGGGAGCTGTTTTTT	CASSFGRGRGTGELFF
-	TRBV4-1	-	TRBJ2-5	TGCGCCAGCAGCCGCAGGCGGGTGAACCAAGAGACCCAGTACTTC	CASSRRRVNQETQYF
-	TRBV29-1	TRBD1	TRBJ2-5	TGCAGCGTTGGTCGACAGGGGGGAGGAGAGACCCAGTACTTC	CSVGRQGGGETQYF
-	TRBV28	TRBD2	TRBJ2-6	TGTGCCAGCAGTGGGGGGGAATCTGGGGCCAACGTCCTGACTTTC	CASSGGESGANVLTF
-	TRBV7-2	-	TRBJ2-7	TGTGCCAGCAGCTTAAACGCAGGGAGGTACGAGCAGTACTTC	CASSLNAGRYEQYF
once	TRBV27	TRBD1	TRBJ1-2	TGTGCCAGCAGCCCTCAACAGGGGGCAGGCTATGGCTACACCTTC	CASSPQQGAGYGYTF
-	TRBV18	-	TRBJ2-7	TGTGCCAGCTCACCATACAGGGCGGCCGAGCAGTACTTC	CASSPYRAAEQYF
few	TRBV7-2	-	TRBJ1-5	TGTGCCAGCAGCCCACAGGTAAATCAGCCCCAGCATTTT	CASSPQVNQPQHF
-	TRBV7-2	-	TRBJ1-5	TGTGCCAGCAGCTCATCAACGGGTTTTCAGCCCCAGCATTTT	CASSSSTGFQPQHF
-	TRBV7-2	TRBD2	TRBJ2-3	TGTGCCAGCAGCTGGGCAAGCGGGAGGGCGGGAGATACGCAGTATTTT	CASSWASGRAGDTQYF
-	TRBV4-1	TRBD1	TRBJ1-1	TGCGCCAGCAGCCGAGGACAGGGGTTTGGGGCTTTCTTT	CASSRGQGFGAFF
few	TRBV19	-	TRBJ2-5	TGTGCCAGTAGTGCAGACAGGCTGGGGTGGGAGACCCAGTACTTC	CASSADRLGWETQYF
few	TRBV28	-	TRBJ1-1	TGTGCCAGCAGTTTGGGCTTAACTGAAGCTTTCTTT	CASSLGLTEAFF
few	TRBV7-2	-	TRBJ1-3	TGTGCCAGCAGGACGCCATCAGGGGCTGGAAACACCATATATTTT	CASRTPSGAGNTIYF
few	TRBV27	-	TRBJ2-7	TGTGCCAGCAGTCCAGCAGGGACTCTATCTTCCTACGAGCAGTACTTC	CASSPAGTLSSYEQYF
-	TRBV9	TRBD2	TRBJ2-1	TGTGCCAGCAGCGTAGCCACTAGCGGGCGCTACAATGAGCAGTTCTTC	CASSVATSGRYNEQFF
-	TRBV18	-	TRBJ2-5	TGTGCCAGCTCACCGGGCGAGACCCAGTACTTC	CASSPGETQYF
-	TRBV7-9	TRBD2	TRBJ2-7	TGTGCCAGCAGCATAACTGAGGGACTAGAGAGCGAGCAGTACTTC	CASSITEGLESEQYF
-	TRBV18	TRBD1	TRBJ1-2	TGTGCCAGCTCCCCTCTCCTGGGACAGGGGTACTATGGCTACACCTTC	CASSPLLGQGYYGYTF